A single sample gave rise to the 22 T cell receptor beta chains below, sequenced in a study of shared clonotypes between healthy human individuals. Repertoires were generated with immunoSEQ multiplex PCR, while TCRdb's copy carries only in-frame clones and drops some. The profile shows 400,000 to 600,000 clones, about 75% of them singletons. The sample taken for sequencing was PBMCs. The receptors were sampled from a woman between 40 and 55 years old in good health. Some clones in this sample may be carry-over from other donors' samples.

This clone was found many times. The rearrangement links TRBV28 to TRBJ2-7; maybe TRBD1 (6 bases). V was clipped by 5 bases and J by 6 bases, with 23 bases between them. This CDR3 is 16 amino acids long. Per the germline V gene, CDR1 is MDHEN and CDR2 is SYDVKM. CDR3 loop: CASSPPGGGPNPEQYF. The CDR3 coding sequence is TGTGCCAGCAGTCCCCCTGGGGGCGGCCCAAACCCCGAGCAGTACTTC.

The chain employs TRBV4-2 and TRBJ1-3; 8 positions agree with TRBD1. CDR3 length: 18 residues. Germline V lookup: CDR1 LGHNA, CDR2 YNFKEQ. V dropped 0 bases and J dropped 3; count of bases not matched to a gene: 10. The chain's CDR3 is CASSQDDRQGFGGNTIYF. The CDR3 DNA follows: TGTGCCAGCAGCCAAGATGACCGACAGGGGTTTGGTGGAAACACCATATATTTT.

The V and J genes are TRBV10-3 and TRBJ2-3; TRBD2 is a possible D gene (6 bases). Per germline, CDR1 ENHRY and CDR2 SYGVKD. This CDR3 contains 15 residues. The V end lost 6 bases, the J end lost 0 bases, and 13 bases lay between the germline ends. In DNA, the CDR3 is TGTGCCATCAGCCTTAGGCTAGCGAGCACAGATACGCAGTATTTT. It is translated as CAISLRLASTDTQYF.

The chain links TRBV18 to TRBJ2-1; 7 bases agree with TRBD1. Trimming removed 3 bases from V and 1 base from J; junction bases left unmatched: 3. CDR3 size: 15 residues. Germline V gene sequence: CDR1 KGHSH, CDR2 LQKENI. CDR3 coding DNA: TGTGCCAGCTCACCTGGGACAGTATCCTACAATGAGCAGTTCTTC. Translating gives CASSPGTVSYNEQFF.

This clone came up many times. The chain joins TRBV5-1 to TRBJ2-7, with 9 bases identical to TRBD1. Germline V gene lookup returns CDR1 SGHRS and CDR2 YFSETQ. This CDR3 spans 15 amino acids. Unmatched junction bases numbered 5, after V lost 4 bases and J lost 0 bases. The CDR3 bases are TGCGCCAGCAGCCCAGGACAGGGGTACTCCTACGAGCAGTACTTC. Residues: CASSPGQGYSYEQYF.

This chain joins TRBV7-6 and TRBJ2-1, with TRBD2 matching over 7 bases. This CDR3 comprises 16 residues. Looked up from germline, CDR1 is SGHVS and CDR2 is FNYEAQ. The J segment lost 10 bases and the V segment lost 2 bases, leaving 14 bases of the junction unmatched. The CDR3 sequence is CASSLTVASGGIEQFF. As DNA, the CDR3 is TGTGCCAGCAGCTTAACTGTGGCTAGCGGCGGTATAGAGCAGTTCTTC.

The chain carries TRBV7-9 and TRBJ2-3; no clear D. The CDR3 contains 11 residues. Trimming took 5 bases from V and 1 from J, leaving 1 base between them. The V gene's germline CDR1 is SEHNR and CDR2 FQNEAQ (reference sequence). The CDR3 DNA sequence: TGTGCCAGCAGCCGCACAGATACGCAGTATTTT. Protein sequence: CASSRTDTQYF.

This chain uses TRBV6-5 with TRBJ2-6; D remains unclear. Per germline, CDR1 MNHEY and CDR2 SVGAGI. Trimming pared 7 bases from V and 1 base from J, leaving 5 bases between. The CDR3 length is 13 residues. The CDR3 bases are TGTGCCAGCACCATTTCTGGGGCCAACGTCCTGACTTTC. Amino acids: CASTISGANVLTF.

V gene TRBV4-3 combines with J gene TRBJ1-1; TRBD1 agrees at 8 bases. The CDR3 has 15 amino acids. From germline, CDR1 is LGHNA and CDR2 YSLEER. J gave up 5 bases and V 1 base, and 6 bases lay outside the gene matches. The CDR3 DNA is TGCGCCAGCAGCCAAGGGACAGGGCGGGATACTGAAGCTTTCTTT. Its protein product is CASSQGTGRDTEAFF.

The chain combines TRBV27 with TRBJ2-2; maybe TRBD2 (5 bases). V lost 1 base to trimming and J lost 4 bases, with 10 bases between them. The CDR3 is made up of 15 amino acids. Germline CDR1 MNHEY, CDR2 SMNVEV (reference sequence). The CDR3 is CASSLLGEGTGELFF. In DNA form, the CDR3 reads TGTGCCAGCAGTTTATTGGGAGAGGGCACCGGGGAGCTGTTTTTT.

V is TRBV18 and J is TRBJ2-7, with a tentative D call TRBD2 (6 bases). CDR1 is KGHSH and CDR2 is LQKENI in the germline V gene. The CDR3 length is 17 residues. Trimming left V 2 bases short and J 2 bases short, with 19 bases between. The CDR3 here is CASSPTGAGQTTYEQYF. In DNA form, the CDR3 reads TGTGCCAGCTCACCAACCGGAGCGGGCCAAACCACCTACGAGCAGTACTTC.

This clone has at least ten counts. The chain couples TRBV11-3 to TRBJ2-1, with 10 nucleotides matching TRBD2. Germline CDR1 reads SGHNT; CDR2 reads YENEEA. CDR3 length equals 16 residues. The J segment lost 0 bases and the V segment lost 5 bases, leaving 4 bases of the junction unmatched. CDR3 DNA: TGTGCCAGCAGCCAGGGACTAGCGAGCTCCTACAATGAGCAGTTCTTC. Encoded protein: CASSQGLASSYNEQFF. Based on the CDR3 plus reference TRBV11-3 and TRBJ2-1, the full variable domain is EAGVVQSPRYKIIEKKQPVAFWCNPISGHNTLYWYLQNLGQGPELLIRYENEEAVDDSQLPKDRFSAERLKGVDSTLKIQPAELGDSAVYLCASSQGLASSYNEQFFGPGTRLTVL.

The rearrangement links TRBV5-1 to TRBJ2-7; D unclear. This CDR3 has 12 amino acids. Trimming took off 0 bases at V and 6 bases at J, with 7 bases between the two ends. Germline V CDR1 and CDR2: SGHRS, YFSETQ. CDR3 DNA sequence: TGCGCCAGCAGCTTGGTTTCTGGCGAGCAGTACTTC. Its protein is CASSLVSGEQYF.

The chain is built from TRBV6-1 and TRBJ1-3, with a weak D call TRBD1 (5 bases). This CDR3 has 15 amino acids. The V end was cut by 1 base, the J end by 2 bases, with 9 bases between. Germline V CDR1 and CDR2: MNHNS, SASEGT. CDR3 amino acids: CASSEGGEAGNTIYF. In DNA form, the CDR3 reads TGTGCCAGCAGTGAAGGGGGGGAGGCTGGAAACACCATATATTTT.

This clone occurred many times. This sequence joins TRBV19 and TRBJ2-4; D is ambiguous. Germline lookup yields CDR1 LNHDA and CDR2 SQIVND (reference sequence). Trimming removed 5 bases at V and 1 base at J, with 18 bases between. This CDR3 has 17 amino acids. CDR3 in amino acids: CASSLPGLEGAKNIQYF. CDR3 in DNA: TGTGCCAGTAGTCTCCCCGGGTTGGAAGGGGCCAAAAACATTCAGTACTTC.

The chain recombines TRBV4-2 with TRBJ2-3, with 10 positions matching TRBD2. This CDR3 comprises 16 residues. Germline V gives CDR1 LGHNA, CDR2 YNFKEQ. V gave up 2 bases and J gave up 3 bases; unmatched junction bases: 5. CDR3 sequence (DNA): TGTGCCAGCAGCCAATTCGGGACTAGCGATACAGATACGCAGTATTTT. This sequence encodes CASSQFGTSDTDTQYF.

V usage is TRBV5-1 and J usage is TRBJ2-5; perhaps TRBD2 as D (6 bases). V lost 1 base, J lost 0 bases, and 13 bases lay in between. Germline CDR1 is SGHRS and CDR2 is YFSETQ. This CDR3 has 16 amino acids. CDR3 residues: CASSLSPGEYQETQYF. As DNA, the CDR3 is TGCGCCAGCAGCTTGTCGCCGGGAGAGTACCAAGAGACCCAGTACTTC.

This clone was detected only a few times. This specimen includes other DNA sequences encoding the same CDR3. The rearrangement joins TRBV4-1 to TRBJ1-5, with D possibly being TRBD1 (6 bases). CDR1 and CDR2 (germline): MGHRA, YSYEKL. Deletions cut 1 base from V and 1 base from J, with 11 bases between. The CDR3 is 16 residues long. CDR3 sequence reads: CASSQVGGPSNQPQHF. In DNA, the CDR3 is TGCGCCAGCAGCCAAGTAGGGGGACCAAGCAATCAGCCCCAGCATTTT.

The genes are TRBV5-8 and TRBJ1-2; 12 bases map to TRBD1. Germline V CDR1 and CDR2: SGHTS, YDEGEE. V lost 3 bases to trimming and J lost 4 bases; unmatched junction nucleotides: 7. The CDR3 runs to 16 residues. CDR3 sequence: CASSSGDRGRGYGYTF. CDR3 DNA sequence: TGTGCCAGCAGCTCTGGGGACAGGGGGCGAGGCTATGGCTACACCTTC. Complete variable domain (other parts from reference TRBV5-8 and TRBJ1-2): EAGVTQSPTHLIKTRGQQATLRCSPISGHTSVYWYQQALGLGLQFLLWYDEGEERNRGNFPPRFSGRQFPNYSSELNVNALELEDSALYLCASSSGDRGRGYGYTFGSGTRLTVV.

V usage is TRBV19 and J usage is TRBJ1-1, with a tentative D call TRBD1 (5 bases). The CDR3 length is 15 residues. Germline CDR1 LNHDA, CDR2 SQIVND (reference sequence). Trimming shortened V by 3 bases and J by 1 base, and 12 bases separated the two germline ends. Written as DNA, the CDR3 is TGTGCCAGTAGTATGGGGGGAGTTTCGAACACTGAAGCTTTCTTT. Translating gives CASSMGGVSNTEAFF. The variable domain in full, completed from reference TRBV19 and TRBJ1-1, reads DGGITQSPKYLFRKEGQNVTLSCEQNLNHDAMYWYRQDPGQGLRLIYYSQIVNDFQKGDIAEGYSVSREKKESFPLTVTSAQKNPTAFYLCASSMGGVSNTEAFFGQGTRLTVV.

V is TRBV4-1 and J is TRBJ1-5, with TRBD1 matching over 8 bases. The CDR3 runs to 16 residues. Germline trimming cut 4 bases from V and 2 bases from J; bases unmatched to any gene: 7. The germline gives CDR1 MGHRA, CDR2 YSYEKL. The CDR3 region has the DNA TGCGCCAGCAGCCCGTGGACAGGGCATCGCAATCAGCCCCAGCATTTT. It specifies CASSPWTGHRNQPQHF.

This chain links TRBV11-3 with TRBJ1-1, with 9 bases fitting TRBD1. The CDR3 loop spans 15 amino acids. V lost 4 bases, J lost 11 bases, and 14 bases stayed unmatched. Germline V gene data show CDR1 as SGHNT and CDR2 as YENEEA. CDR3 nucleotide sequence: TGTGCCAGCAGCTCGTCCCGGGACAGGGATGGGGCGGCTTTCTTT. This sequence encodes CASSSSRDRDGAAFF.